This T cell receptor (beta chain) originates from a study of cytomegalovirus exposure and HLA in healthy donors. Overall study results and limits: Analysis performed later showed TCR beta chains linked to HLA being more clonally expanded than equally common others. Data from an earlier analysis indicated that most TCR beta V segments were productive either about 90% or about 30% of the time.

The PCR employed 60 Vbeta primers together with 13 Jbeta primers. Clones were sequenced by immunoSEQ multiplex PCR, and TCRdb holds only the in-frame ones, with some missing. This sample has roughly 190,000 clones, with about 9.4% found just once. This clone came up a few times. The antigen is not known. Looked up from germline, CDR1 is SEHNR and CDR2 is FQNEAQ (reference sequence). The V and J ends lost 4 bases and 7 bases respectively, with 16 bases between them. The length of the CDR3 is 15 residues. V is TRBV7-9 and J is TRBJ1-4; a possible D gene is TRBD1 (5 bases). The TCR sequence derives from a woman in her thirties in good health and CMV-seropositive. Sequenced input: PBMCs. The CDR3 region has the DNA TGTGCCAGCAGCTCAAGCACGGGACTCCGTGAAAAACTGTTTTTT. This encodes CASSSSTGLREKLFF.